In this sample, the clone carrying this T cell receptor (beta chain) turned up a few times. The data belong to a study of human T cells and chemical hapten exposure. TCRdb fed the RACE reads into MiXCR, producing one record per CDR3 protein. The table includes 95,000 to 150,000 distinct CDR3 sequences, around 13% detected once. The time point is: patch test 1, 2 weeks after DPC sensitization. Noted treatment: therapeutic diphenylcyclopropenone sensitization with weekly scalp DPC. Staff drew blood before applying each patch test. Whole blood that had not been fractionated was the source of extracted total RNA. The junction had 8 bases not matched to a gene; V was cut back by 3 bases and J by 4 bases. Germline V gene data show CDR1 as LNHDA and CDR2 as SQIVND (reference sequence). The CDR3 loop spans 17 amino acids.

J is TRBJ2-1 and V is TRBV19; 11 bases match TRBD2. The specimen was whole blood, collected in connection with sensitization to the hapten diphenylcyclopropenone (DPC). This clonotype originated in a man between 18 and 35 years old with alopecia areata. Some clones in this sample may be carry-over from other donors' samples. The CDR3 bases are TGTGCCAGTAGTATCCTAGCGGGGGGAACTTTATACAATGAGCAGTTCTTC. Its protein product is CASSILAGGTLYNEQFF.